This TCR beta chain was sequenced for a study of OX40 agonist ivuxolimab in advanced cancers. Study findings and constraints: The average count of expanded clones was higher among CD8+ T cells than among CD4+. CD4+ and CD8+ blood T cells expanded clonally by week 6 at 0.1 to 3.0 mg/kg.

The assay was immunoSEQ multiplex PCR, and TCRdb's table has in-frame clones only and misses some. This sample has about 76,000 clones; about 82% occur once, and the top ten carry approximately 0.61%. There are 15 residues in the CDR3. Trimming removed 3 bases at V and 3 bases at J, with 14 bases between. CDR1 and CDR2 from the germline V gene are LGHNA and YSLEER. In the case of this clone: The antigen is unknown.

The V gene is TRBV4-3, the J gene TRBJ1-1; D is perhaps TRBD1 (5 bases). The sample consisted of CD4+ or CD8+ T cells sorted from blood, taken in a trial of the OX40 agonist ivuxolimab. This receptor was taken from an adult with an advanced solid tumor such as melanoma, head and neck, liver or kidney cancer. The CDR3 DNA sequence: TGCGCCAGCAGCCACAGTACTCAGGGAGACACTGAAGCTTTCTTT. Its translation is CASSHSTQGDTEAFF.